This is a list of T cell receptor beta chains from one sample in a study of T cells in Graves' hyperthyroidism and ophthalmopathy. TCRdb itself ran the multiplex PCR reads through MiXCR, one entry per CDR3 protein. Of approximately 630,000 distinct CDR3 sequences in the sample, around 15% are singletons; the top ten hold 3.5% to 4%. Sample: blood. These receptors were collected from a woman in her 30s with Graves' hyperthyroidism. CDR3s include the opening cysteine and the closing phenylalanine or tryptophan. Each record gives: V gene, D gene, clone size, J gene, CDR3 protein, CDR3 DNA. A D gene is named only where the DNA matches it firmly. Clone size is shown for a subset of rows, as once, few, many or a class of expanded clone.

TRBV29-1	NA	many	TRBJ2-1	CSVEEAAGAYNEQFF	TGCAGCGTTGAAGAAGCGGCAGGGGCCTACAATGAGCAGTTCTTC
TRBV11-3	NA	NA	TRBJ1-1	CASSLSINPEAFF	TGTGCCAGCAGCTTAAGCATTAATCCTGAAGCTTTCTTT
TRBV5-1	NA	NA	TRBJ2-5	CATMPGLETQYF	TGCGCCACCATGCCCGGGCTAGAGACCCAGTACTTC
TRBV9	NA	once	TRBJ1-6	CASSVDLNSPLHF	TGTGCCAGCAGCGTAGATCTCAATTCACCCCTCCACTTT
TRBV7-3	NA	NA	TRBJ2-7	CASSLGLERGYEQYF	TGTGCCAGCAGCTTAGGTTTGGAGCGAGGGTACGAGCAGTACTTC
TRBV9	TRBD2	NA	TRBJ2-7	CATHERDSYEQYF	TGTGCCACCCACGAGCGGGACTCCTACGAGCAGTACTTC
TRBV5-6	TRBD2	NA	TRBJ2-7	CASSRGLAGYYEQYF	TGTGCCAGCAGCCGGGGACTAGCGGGATACTACGAGCAGTACTTC
TRBV12-3/TRBV12-4	NA	few	TRBJ1-3	CASSPRPIMSRGNTIYF	TGTGCCAGCAGTCCCCGTCCTATTATGTCGCGTGGAAACACCATATATTTT
TRBV5-5	TRBD1	NA	TRBJ1-2	CASSLRGRRDGYTF	TGTGCCAGCAGCCTCAGGGGGCGCCGGGACGGCTACACCTTC
TRBV20-1	NA	many	TRBJ2-7	CSARGRLSYEQYF	TGCAGTGCTAGAGGTAGGCTCTCCTACGAGCAGTACTTC
TRBV6-1	NA	few	TRBJ1-2	CASTNPPPGHYGYTF	TGTGCCTCGACAAACCCGCCTCCAGGCCACTATGGCTACACCTTC
TRBV7-6	NA	few	TRBJ1-5	CASSLERPGPRNQPQHF	TGTGCCAGCAGCTTAGAGAGGCCAGGGCCGCGCAATCAGCCCCAGCATTTT
TRBV20-1	NA	many	TRBJ1-2	CSARDGGMYGYTF	TGCAGTGCTAGAGATGGGGGGATGTACGGCTACACCTTC
TRBV6-1	TRBD1	many	TRBJ2-2	CASSEAGQGSGELFF	TGTGCCAGCAGTGAAGCCGGACAGGGCTCCGGGGAGCTGTTTTTT
TRBV7-2	TRBD2	NA	TRBJ2-5	CASSTKGLAGGETQYF	TGTGCCAGCAGTACCAAAGGACTAGCGGGGGGAGAGACCCAGTACTTC
TRBV9	TRBD2	few	TRBJ2-1	CASKSGLAANEQFF	TGTGCCAGCAAATCGGGACTAGCGGCCAATGAGCAGTTCTTC
TRBV28	NA	many	TRBJ1-3	CASRSRTGNTIYF	TGTGCCAGCCGGTCTCGGACGGGAAACACCATATATTTT
TRBV12-3/TRBV12-4	TRBD2	many	TRBJ2-5	CASSGLEGTQYF	TGTGCCAGCAGTGGACTAGAGGGGACCCAGTACTTC
TRBV7-6	TRBD1	few	TRBJ2-3	CASSPGQRWIASTDTQYF	TGTGCCAGCAGTCCGGGACAGAGATGGATTGCGTCCACAGATACGCAGTATTTT
TRBV4-1	TRBD2	NA	TRBJ2-3	CASSQVGSGRTDTQYF	TGCGCCAGCAGCCAAGTGGGCAGCGGGAGGACAGATACGCAGTATTTT
TRBV7-8	TRBD1	NA	TRBJ2-2	CASSSTGAGTGSTGELFF	TGTGCCAGCAGCTCGACGGGAGCCGGGACAGGGAGCACCGGGGAGCTGTTTTTT
TRBV7-2	NA	many	TRBJ2-5	CASSARAGIQETQYF	TGTGCCAGCAGCGCCAGGGCGGGAATACAAGAGACCCAGTACTTC
TRBV20-1	TRBD2	many	TRBJ2-7	CSATGTSGSGAHEQYF	TGCAGTGCCACTGGGACTAGCGGGAGTGGCGCGCACGAGCAGTACTTC
TRBV20-1	NA	once	TRBJ2-7	CSAQAGQSYEQYF	TGCAGTGCCCAAGCGGGACAGTCCTACGAGCAGTACTTC
TRBV12-3/TRBV12-4	TRBD1	few	TRBJ1-2	CASSLEGQGAQGYTF	TGTGCCAGCAGTTTAGAGGGACAGGGGGCGCAGGGCTACACCTTC
TRBV28	TRBD2	many	TRBJ2-7	CASSTPWTSGTWHTREQYF	TGTGCCAGCAGCACACCGTGGACTAGCGGGACCTGGCACACCCGCGAGCAGTACTTC
TRBV6-2/TRBV6-3	TRBD2	few	TRBJ2-4	CASSYSLADRIQYF	TGTGCCAGCAGTTACAGCCTAGCGGACCGTATTCAGTACTTC
TRBV19	NA	NA	TRBJ1-1	CASKQGATEAFF	TGTGCCAGTAAACAGGGCGCGACTGAAGCTTTCTTT
TRBV7-9	TRBD1	NA	TRBJ1-5	CASSPGARRTGGFNQPQHF	TGTGCCAGCAGCCCAGGGGCCCGAAGGACAGGGGGTTTCAATCAGCCCCAGCATTTT
TRBV6-1	NA	many	TRBJ1-1	CASSVVTNTEAFF	TGTGCCAGCAGTGTGGTGACGAACACTGAAGCTTTCTTT
TRBV13	NA	once	TRBJ1-6	CASSLGAFQSNPPLHF	TGTGCCAGCAGCTTGGGGGCTTTCCAATCGAATCCACCCCTCCACTTT
TRBV20-1	NA	NA	TRBJ1-1	CSARPEDTEAFF	TGCAGTGCTAGGCCGGAGGACACTGAAGCTTTCTTT
TRBV9	NA	many	TRBJ2-5	CASSVGSTSHQETQYF	TGTGCCAGCAGCGTAGGGTCCACTAGCCATCAAGAGACCCAGTACTTC
TRBV2	NA	many	TRBJ1-2	CASSQSDYGYTF	TGTGCCAGCAGTCAATCGGACTATGGCTACACCTTC
TRBV5-4	TRBD2	few	TRBJ2-5	CASSFGGGSETQYF	TGTGCCAGCAGCTTCGGTGGCGGGAGCGAGACCCAGTACTTC
TRBV13	TRBD1	few	TRBJ1-3	CASSRMTGGSGNTIYF	TGTGCCAGCAGCCGAATGACAGGGGGCTCTGGAAACACCATATATTTT
TRBV19	NA	many	TRBJ1-1	CASSEPGGTEAFF	TGTGCCAGTAGTGAGCCCGGGGGCACTGAAGCTTTCTTT
TRBV6-1	TRBD2	NA	TRBJ2-5	CASSQGTSGRASQYF	TGTGCCAGCAGCCAAGGGACTAGCGGGAGGGCCTCTCAGTACTTC
TRBV6-2/TRBV6-3	TRBD2	many	TRBJ2-7	CASRTGLAGDEQYF	TGTGCCAGCAGGACGGGACTAGCGGGAGACGAGCAGTACTTC
TRBV27	NA	NA	TRBJ2-2	CASSRPGYNTGELFF	TGTGCCAGCAGTCGACCAGGGTACAACACCGGGGAGCTGTTTTTT
TRBV7-7	NA	few	TRBJ2-5	CASSSAGEKTQYF	TGTGCTAGCAGCTCCGCTGGGGAAAAGACCCAGTACTTC
TRBV19	NA	few	TRBJ1-2	CASSIGAAYTF	TGTGCCAGTAGTATCGGGGCGGCCTACACCTTC
TRBV7-8	TRBD1	few	TRBJ1-4	CASSPGGQGGAKLFF	TGTGCCAGCAGCCCGGGAGGACAGGGGGGCGCGAAACTGTTTTTT
TRBV4-1	NA	NA	TRBJ2-7	CASSQVGGYGSYEQYF	TGCGCCAGCAGCCAAGTCGGGGGATACGGCTCCTACGAGCAGTACTTC
TRBV20-1	NA	many	TRBJ1-5	CSAVRTGNQPQHF	TGCAGTGCTGTCCGGACAGGCAATCAGCCCCAGCATTTT
TRBV27	NA	many	TRBJ2-1	CASSPRPAETYNEQFF	TGTGCCAGCAGTCCCCGCCCAGCGGAGACCTACAATGAGCAGTTCTTC
TRBV5-8	TRBD2	many	TRBJ2-5	CASNRARLAFQETQYF	TGTGCCAGCAACCGCGCCCGACTAGCGTTCCAAGAGACCCAGTACTTC
TRBV12-3/TRBV12-4	NA	many	TRBJ2-2	CASSLKVAENTGELFF	TGTGCCAGCAGTTTAAAGGTAGCGGAGAACACCGGGGAGCTGTTTTTT
TRBV6-1	NA	few	TRBJ1-5	CASSETGLYSNQPQHF	TGTGCCAGCAGTGAGACAGGACTCTATAGCAATCAGCCCCAGCATTTT
TRBV28	TRBD1	NA	TRBJ1-3	CASSLWPSGQPDNTIYF	TGTGCCAGCAGTTTATGGCCCTCGGGACAGCCAGACAACACCATATATTTT
TRBV20-1	NA	few	TRBJ1-2	CSAPSGRLYGYTF	TGCAGTGCTCCCTCAGGGCGTTTATATGGCTACACCTTC
TRBV2	NA	few	TRBJ2-6	CASSDEGFEPGANVLTF	TGTGCCAGCAGTGATGAAGGTTTCGAGCCTGGGGCCAACGTCCTGACTTTC
TRBV29-1	TRBD2	many	TRBJ2-3	CSVGTSGRVTDTQYF	TGCAGCGTTGGGACTAGCGGGAGGGTCACAGATACGCAGTATTTT
TRBV29-1	NA	many	TRBJ2-7	CSVEDSIGPTYEQYF	TGCAGCGTTGAAGATAGCATAGGACCCACCTACGAGCAGTACTTC